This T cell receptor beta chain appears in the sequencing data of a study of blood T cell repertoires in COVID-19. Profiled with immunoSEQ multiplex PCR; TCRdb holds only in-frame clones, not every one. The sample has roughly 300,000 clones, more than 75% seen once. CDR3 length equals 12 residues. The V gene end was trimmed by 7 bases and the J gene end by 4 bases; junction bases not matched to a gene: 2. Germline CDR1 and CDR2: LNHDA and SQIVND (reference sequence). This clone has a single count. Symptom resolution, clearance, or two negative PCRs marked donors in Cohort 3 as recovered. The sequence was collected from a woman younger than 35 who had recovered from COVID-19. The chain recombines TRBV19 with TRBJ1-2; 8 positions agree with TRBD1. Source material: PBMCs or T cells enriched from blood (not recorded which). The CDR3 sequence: CASTTGGYGYTF. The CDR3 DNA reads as TGTGCCAGTACCACAGGGGGCTATGGCTACACCTTC.